This TCR beta chain was captured by sequencing in a study of cytomegalovirus exposure and HLA in healthy donors. Broader study findings: Per published reports, the classifier diagnosed cytomegalovirus status with high specificity and sensitivity.

Both 60 Vbeta primers and 13 Jbeta primers went into the PCR. Produced via immunoSEQ multiplex PCR; TCRdb's table is partial and in-frame only. The data contain around 90,000 clones, roughly three quarters of them singletons. With regard to this clone: Its antigen remains unknown.

The sequence came from a man aged 25-45 years in good health and CMV-seronegative. The sample consisted of PBMCs.

The CDR3 is CASSIGQEWNTEAFF. CDR3 DNA sequence: TGTGCCAGTAGTATTGGACAGGAATGGAACACTGAAGCTTTCTTT. The chain uses TRBV19 and TRBJ1-1, with 7 bases lining up with TRBD1. The germline CDR1 and CDR2 sequences are LNHDA and SQIVND (reference sequence). The V gene end was trimmed by 3 bases and the J gene end by 1 base; junction bases not matched to a gene: 5. CDR3 length: 15 amino acids.